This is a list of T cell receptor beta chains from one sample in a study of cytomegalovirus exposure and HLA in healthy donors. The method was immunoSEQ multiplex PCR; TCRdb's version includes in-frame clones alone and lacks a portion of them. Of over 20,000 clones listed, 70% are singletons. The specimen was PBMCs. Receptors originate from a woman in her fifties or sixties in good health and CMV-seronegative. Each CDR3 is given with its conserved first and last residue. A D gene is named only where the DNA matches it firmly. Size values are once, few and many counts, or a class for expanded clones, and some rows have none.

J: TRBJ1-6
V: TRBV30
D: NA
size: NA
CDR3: CAWSTEWNSPLHF
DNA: TGTGCCTGGAGTACTGAGTGGAATTCACCCCTCCACTTT

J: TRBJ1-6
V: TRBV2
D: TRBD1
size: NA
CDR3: CATYRDRGSPLHF
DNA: TGTGCCACATACCGGGACAGGGGTTCACCCCTCCACTTT

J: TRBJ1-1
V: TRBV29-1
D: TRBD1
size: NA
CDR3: CSVVRAGGNTEAFF
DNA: TGCAGCGTTGTAAGGGCAGGGGGTAACACTGAAGCTTTCTTT

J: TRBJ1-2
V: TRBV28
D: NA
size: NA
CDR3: CASLTESNYGYTF
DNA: TGTGCCAGTTTGACAGAGTCTAACTATGGCTACACCTTC

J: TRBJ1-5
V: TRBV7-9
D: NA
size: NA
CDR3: CASSPAGNQPQHF
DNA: TGTGCCAGCAGCCCCGCGGGCAATCAGCCCCAGCATTTT

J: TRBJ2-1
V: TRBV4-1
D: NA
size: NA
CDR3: CASSPTPGSASYNEQFF
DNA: TGCGCCAGCAGCCCGACACCCGGGAGCGCCTCCTACAATGAGCAGTTCTTC

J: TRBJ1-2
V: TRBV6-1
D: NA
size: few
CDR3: CASSQTDELYGYTF
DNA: TGTGCCAGCAGCCAGACAGATGAACTTTATGGCTACACCTTC

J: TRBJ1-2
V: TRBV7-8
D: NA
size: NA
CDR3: CASSLASKGIDYGYTF
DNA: TGTGCCAGCAGCTTAGCCTCTAAGGGGATAGACTATGGCTACACCTTC

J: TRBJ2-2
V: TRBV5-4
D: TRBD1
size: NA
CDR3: CASTPRTGNTGELFF
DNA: TGTGCCAGCACCCCTAGGACAGGGAACACCGGGGAGCTGTTTTTT

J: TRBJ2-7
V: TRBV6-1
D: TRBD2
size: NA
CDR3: CASNLAGGTYEQYF
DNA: TGTGCCAGCAACCTAGCGGGAGGGACCTACGAGCAGTACTTC

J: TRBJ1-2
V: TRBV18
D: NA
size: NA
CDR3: CASSPTEGDYGYTF
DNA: TGTGCCAGCTCACCGACTGAGGGGGACTATGGCTACACCTTC

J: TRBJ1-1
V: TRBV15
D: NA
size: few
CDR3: CATSRGESEAFF
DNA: TGTGCCACCAGCAGAGGGGAGTCTGAAGCTTTCTTT

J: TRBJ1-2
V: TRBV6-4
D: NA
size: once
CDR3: CASNQGPNYGYTF
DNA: TGTGCCAGCAATCAGGGCCCTAACTATGGCTACACCTTC

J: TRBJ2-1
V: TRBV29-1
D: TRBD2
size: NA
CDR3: CSSRAGSSNEQFF
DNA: TGCAGCTCACGAGCGGGAAGCTCGAATGAGCAGTTCTTC

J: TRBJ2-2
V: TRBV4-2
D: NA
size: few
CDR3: CASSRRGTGELFF
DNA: TGTGCCAGCAGCCGTCGGGGCACCGGGGAGCTGTTTTTT

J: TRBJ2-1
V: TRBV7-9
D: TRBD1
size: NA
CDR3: CASSDRGRWDEQFF
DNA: TGTGCCAGCTCCGACAGGGGGAGGTGGGATGAGCAGTTCTTC

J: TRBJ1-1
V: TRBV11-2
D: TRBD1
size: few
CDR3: CASSLVVRPGQPNTEAFF
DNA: TGTGCCAGCAGCTTAGTAGTTCGGCCGGGACAGCCAAACACTGAAGCTTTCTTT

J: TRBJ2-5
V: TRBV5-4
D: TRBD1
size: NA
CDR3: CASSARQGGSETQYF
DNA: TGTGCCAGCAGCGCGCGACAGGGGGGTTCGGAGACCCAGTACTTC

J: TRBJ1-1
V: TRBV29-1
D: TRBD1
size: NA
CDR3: CSVEDWQTGYNTEAFF
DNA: TGCAGCGTTGAAGATTGGCAGACAGGGTATAACACTGAAGCTTTCTTT

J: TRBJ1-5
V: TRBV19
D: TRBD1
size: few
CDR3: CASLDRGWDQPQHF
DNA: TGTGCCAGCTTGGACAGGGGTTGGGATCAGCCCCAGCATTTT

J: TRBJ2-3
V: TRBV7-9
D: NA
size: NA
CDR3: CASSPAGESADTQYF
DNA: TGTGCCAGCAGCCCCGCAGGGGAGAGCGCAGATACGCAGTATTTT

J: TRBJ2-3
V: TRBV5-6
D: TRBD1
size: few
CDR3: CASSSLSSRQGPEAQYF
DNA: TGTGCCAGCAGCTCCCTGTCAAGCCGACAGGGTCCGGAGGCGCAGTATTTT

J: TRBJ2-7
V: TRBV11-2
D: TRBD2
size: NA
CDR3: CASSSRTSGLEQYF
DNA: TGTGCCAGCAGCTCACGGACTAGCGGACTCGAGCAGTACTTC

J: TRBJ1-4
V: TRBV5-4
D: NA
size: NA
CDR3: CASSEGEKQDNEKLFF
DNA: TGTGCCAGCAGCGAGGGGGAGAAGCAGGACAATGAAAAACTGTTTTTT

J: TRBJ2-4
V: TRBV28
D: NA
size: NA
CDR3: CASSPTGQAKNIQYF
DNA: TGTGCCAGCAGTCCTACCGGACAAGCCAAAAACATTCAGTACTTC

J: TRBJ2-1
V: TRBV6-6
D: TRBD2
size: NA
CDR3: CASNVQAGAYNEQFF
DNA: TGTGCCAGCAACGTCCAAGCGGGAGCCTACAATGAGCAGTTCTTC

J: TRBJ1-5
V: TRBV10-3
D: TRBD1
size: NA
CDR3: CAIRGDSSNQPQHF
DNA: TGTGCCATCAGGGGGGACAGTAGCAATCAGCCCCAGCATTTT

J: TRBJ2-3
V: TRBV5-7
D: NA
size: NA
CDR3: CASSLAVSTDTQYF
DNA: TGTGCCAGCAGCTTGGCCGTAAGCACAGATACGCAGTATTTT

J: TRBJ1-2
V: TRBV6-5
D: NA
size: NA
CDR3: CASSYSRTAGGTF
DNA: TGTGCCAGCAGTTACTCGAGGACAGCTGGTGGCACCTTC

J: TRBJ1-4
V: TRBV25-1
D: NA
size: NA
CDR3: CASSEYKSIGRTDEKLFF
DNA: TGTGCCAGCAGTGAATATAAGAGTATTGGTAGAACGGATGAAAAACTGTTTTTT

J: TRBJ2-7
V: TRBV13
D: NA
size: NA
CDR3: CASSLKKLHSYEQYF
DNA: TGTGCCAGCAGCTTAAAAAAACTCCACTCCTACGAGCAGTACTTC

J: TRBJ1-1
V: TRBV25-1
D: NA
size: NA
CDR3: CASSPMGSRLTEAFF
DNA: TGTGCCAGCTCTCCGATGGGGAGCCGGCTGACTGAAGCTTTCTTT

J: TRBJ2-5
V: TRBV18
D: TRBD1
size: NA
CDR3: CASSPGTGRETQYF
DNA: TGTGCCAGCTCCCCCGGGACAGGGAGGGAGACCCAGTACTTC

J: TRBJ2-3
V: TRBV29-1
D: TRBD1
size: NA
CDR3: CSVGGDRDADTQYF
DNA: TGCAGCGTAGGGGGGGACAGGGATGCAGATACGCAGTATTTT

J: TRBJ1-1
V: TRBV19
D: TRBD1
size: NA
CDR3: CASSRTGKNTEAFF
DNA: TGTGCCAGTAGTCGGACAGGGAAAAACACTGAAGCTTTCTTT

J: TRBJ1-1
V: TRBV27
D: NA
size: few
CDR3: CASTRREGNTEAFF
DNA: TGTGCCAGCACCCGTAGGGAGGGGAACACTGAAGCTTTCTTT

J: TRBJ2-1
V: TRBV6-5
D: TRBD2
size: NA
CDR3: CASRLSGAVEQFF
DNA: TGTGCCAGCAGGCTTAGCGGGGCGGTTGAGCAGTTCTTC

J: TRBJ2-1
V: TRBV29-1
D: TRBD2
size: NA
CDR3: CSGRGGYGEQFF
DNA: TGCAGCGGGCGCGGGGGTTATGGTGAGCAGTTCTTC

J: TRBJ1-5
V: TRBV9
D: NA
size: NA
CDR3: CASSQAGDQPQHF
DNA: TGTGCCAGCAGCCAGGCGGGGGATCAGCCCCAGCATTTT

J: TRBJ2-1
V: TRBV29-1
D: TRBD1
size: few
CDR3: CSVGTGEHNEQFF
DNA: TGCAGCGTTGGGACAGGAGAGCACAATGAGCAGTTCTTC

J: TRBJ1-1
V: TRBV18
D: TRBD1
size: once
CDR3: CASSLGTALEAFF
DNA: TGTGCCAGCTCACTTGGGACAGCCCTTGAAGCTTTCTTT

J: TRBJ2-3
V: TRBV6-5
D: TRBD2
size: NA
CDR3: CASSLAGVDTDTQYF
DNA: TGTGCCAGCAGTTTAGCGGGAGTGGACACAGATACGCAGTATTTT

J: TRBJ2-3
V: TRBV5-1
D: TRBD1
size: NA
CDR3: CASSYDRADTQYF
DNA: TGCGCCAGCAGCTACGACAGGGCTGATACGCAGTATTTT

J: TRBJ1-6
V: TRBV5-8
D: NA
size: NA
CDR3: CASRGLRSPLHF
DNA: TGTGCCAGCAGGGGGCTGCGATCACCCCTCCACTTT

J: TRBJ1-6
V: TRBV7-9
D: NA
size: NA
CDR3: CASGGQGGSPLHF
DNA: TGTGCCAGCGGGGGACAAGGCGGTTCACCCCTCCACTTT

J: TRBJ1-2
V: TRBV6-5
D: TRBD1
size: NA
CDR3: CASRRQGVGYGYTF
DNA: TGTGCCAGCAGAAGACAGGGGGTCGGCTATGGCTACACCTTC

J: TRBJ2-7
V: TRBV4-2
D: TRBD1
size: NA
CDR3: CASSQPTGGAYEQYF
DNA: TGTGCCAGCAGCCAACCGACAGGGGGGGCGTACGAGCAGTACTTC

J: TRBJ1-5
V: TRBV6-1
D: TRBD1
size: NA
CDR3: CASTEDRGYQPQHF
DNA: TGTGCCAGCACCGAGGACAGGGGATATCAGCCCCAGCATTTT

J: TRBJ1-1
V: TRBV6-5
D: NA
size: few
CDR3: CASSYSGATEAFF
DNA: TGTGCCAGCAGTTATTCGGGAGCAACTGAAGCTTTCTTT

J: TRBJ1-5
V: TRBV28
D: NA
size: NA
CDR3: CASSFGGLGNQPQHF
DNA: TGTGCCAGCAGTTTTGGGGGACTCGGCAATCAGCCCCAGCATTTT